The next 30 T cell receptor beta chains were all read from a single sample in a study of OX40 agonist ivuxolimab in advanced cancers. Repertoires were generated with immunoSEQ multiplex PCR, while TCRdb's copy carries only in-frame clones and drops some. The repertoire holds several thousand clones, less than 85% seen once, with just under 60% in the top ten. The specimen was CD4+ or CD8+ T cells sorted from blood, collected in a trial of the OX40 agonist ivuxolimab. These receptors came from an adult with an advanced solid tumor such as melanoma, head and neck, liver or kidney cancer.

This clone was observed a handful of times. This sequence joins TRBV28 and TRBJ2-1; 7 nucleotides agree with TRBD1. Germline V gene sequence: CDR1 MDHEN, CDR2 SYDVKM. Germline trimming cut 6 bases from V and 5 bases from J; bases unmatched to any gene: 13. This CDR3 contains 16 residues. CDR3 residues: CASSSVQGSGDNEQFF. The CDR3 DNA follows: TGTGCCAGCAGCTCAGTACAGGGGAGTGGCGACAATGAGCAGTTCTTC. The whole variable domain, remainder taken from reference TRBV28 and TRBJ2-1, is DVKVTQSSRYLVKRTGEKVFLECVQDMDHENMFWYRQDPGLGLRLIYFSYDVKMKEKGDIPEGYSVSREKKERFSLILESASTNQTSMYLCASSSVQGSGDNEQFFGPGTRLTVL.

DNA for the CDR3: TGCGCCAGCAGCTCCGATATCAAAACAGGGGACCAAGAGACCCAGTACTTC. This translates into CASSSDIKTGDQETQYF. The chain is built from TRBV5-1 and TRBJ2-5; TRBD1 aligns across 7 bases. CDR1 SGHRS and CDR2 YFSETQ come from the germline V gene. Trimming cost V 3 bases and J 0 bases; bases outside gene matches: 11. This CDR3 region has 17 residues.

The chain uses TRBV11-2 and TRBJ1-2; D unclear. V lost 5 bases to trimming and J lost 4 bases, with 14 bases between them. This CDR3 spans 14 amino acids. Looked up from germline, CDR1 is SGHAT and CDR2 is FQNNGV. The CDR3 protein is CASSISRKTYGYTF. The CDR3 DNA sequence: TGTGCCAGCAGCATAAGCAGAAAGACCTATGGCTACACCTTC.

CDR3 sequence (DNA): TGTGCCACCGATCCGACAGGGGGTGCGGGGGCTTTCTTT. This encodes CATDPTGGAGAFF. This chain links TRBV6-1 with TRBJ1-1; 9 nucleotides align to TRBD1. This CDR3 has 13 amino acids. J was trimmed by 11 bases and V by 10 bases; bases with no gene match: 14. The germline V gene has CDR1 MNHNS and CDR2 SASEGT.

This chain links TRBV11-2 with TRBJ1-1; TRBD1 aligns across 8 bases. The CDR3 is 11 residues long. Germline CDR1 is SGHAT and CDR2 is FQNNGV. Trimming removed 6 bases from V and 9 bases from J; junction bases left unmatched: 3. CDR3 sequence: CASSQGAKAFF. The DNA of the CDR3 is TGTGCCAGCAGTCAGGGGGCTAAAGCTTTCTTT.

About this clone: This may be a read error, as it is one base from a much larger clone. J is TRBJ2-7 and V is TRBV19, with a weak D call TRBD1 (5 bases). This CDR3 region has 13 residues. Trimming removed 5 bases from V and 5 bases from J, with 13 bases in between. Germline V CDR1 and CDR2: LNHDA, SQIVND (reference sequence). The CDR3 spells CASSARIGDEQYF. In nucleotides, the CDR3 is TGTGCCAGTAGTGCTCGGATAGGGGACGAGCAGTACTTC.

In DNA form, the CDR3 reads TGCGCCAGCAGCCCCGAGGGCTTTACCCAAGAGACCCAGTACTTC. Its protein is CASSPEGFTQETQYF. V is TRBV5-1 and J is TRBJ2-5; tentative D call: TRBD2 (5 bases). In germline, CDR1 is SGHRS, CDR2 YFSETQ. CDR3 size: 15 residues. V dropped 4 bases and J dropped 1 base, with 14 bases sitting between them.

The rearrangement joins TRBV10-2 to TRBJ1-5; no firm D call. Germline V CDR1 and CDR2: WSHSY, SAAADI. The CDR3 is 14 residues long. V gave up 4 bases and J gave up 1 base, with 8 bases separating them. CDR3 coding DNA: TGCGCCAGCAGTGGACTCTGGAGCAATCAGCCCCAGCATTTT. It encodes CASSGLWSNQPQHF.

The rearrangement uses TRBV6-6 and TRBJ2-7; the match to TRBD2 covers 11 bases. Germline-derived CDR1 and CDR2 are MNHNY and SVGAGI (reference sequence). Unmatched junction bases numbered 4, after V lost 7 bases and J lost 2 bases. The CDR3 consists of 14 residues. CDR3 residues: CASNKLAGAYEQYF. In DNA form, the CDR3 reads TGTGCCAGCAATAAACTAGCGGGAGCCTACGAGCAGTACTTC.

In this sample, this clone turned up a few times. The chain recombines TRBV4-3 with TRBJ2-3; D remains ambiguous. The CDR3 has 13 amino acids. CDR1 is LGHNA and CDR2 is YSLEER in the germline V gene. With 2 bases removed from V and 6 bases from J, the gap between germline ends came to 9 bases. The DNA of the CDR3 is TGCGCCAGCAGCCAATCCGTCTCGGATACGCAGTATTTT. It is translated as CASSQSVSDTQYF.

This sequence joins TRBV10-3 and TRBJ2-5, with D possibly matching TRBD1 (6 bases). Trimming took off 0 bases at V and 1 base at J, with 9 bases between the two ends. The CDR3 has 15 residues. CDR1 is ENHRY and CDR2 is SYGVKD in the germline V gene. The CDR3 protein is CAISESRTAQETQYF. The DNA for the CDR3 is TGTGCCATCAGTGAGTCCCGGACAGCCCAAGAGACCCAGTACTTC.

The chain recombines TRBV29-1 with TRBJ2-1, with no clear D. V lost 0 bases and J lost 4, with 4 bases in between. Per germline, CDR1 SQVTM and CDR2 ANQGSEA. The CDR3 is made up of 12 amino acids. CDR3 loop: CSVEDRYNEQFF. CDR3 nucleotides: TGCAGCGTTGAAGATCGGTACAATGAGCAGTTCTTC.

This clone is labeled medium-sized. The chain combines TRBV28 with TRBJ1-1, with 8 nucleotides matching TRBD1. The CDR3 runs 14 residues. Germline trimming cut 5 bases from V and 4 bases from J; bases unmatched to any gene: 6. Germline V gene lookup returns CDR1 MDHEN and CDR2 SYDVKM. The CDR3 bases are TGTGCCAGCAGTAATACAGGGGGAGGCACTGAAGCTTTCTTT. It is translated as CASSNTGGGTEAFF.

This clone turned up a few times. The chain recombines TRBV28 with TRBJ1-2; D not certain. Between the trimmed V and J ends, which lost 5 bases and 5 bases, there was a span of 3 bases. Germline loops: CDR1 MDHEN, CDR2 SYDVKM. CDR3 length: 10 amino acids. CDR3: CASSGYGYTF. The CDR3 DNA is TGTGCCAGCAGTGGGTATGGCTACACCTTC.

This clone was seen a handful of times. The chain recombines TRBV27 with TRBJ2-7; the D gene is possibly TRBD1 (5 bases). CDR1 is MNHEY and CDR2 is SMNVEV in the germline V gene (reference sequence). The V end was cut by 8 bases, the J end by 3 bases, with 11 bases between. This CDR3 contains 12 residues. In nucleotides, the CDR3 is TGTGCCAGCCGTGCAGGGAACTACGAGCAGTACTTC. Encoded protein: CASRAGNYEQYF.

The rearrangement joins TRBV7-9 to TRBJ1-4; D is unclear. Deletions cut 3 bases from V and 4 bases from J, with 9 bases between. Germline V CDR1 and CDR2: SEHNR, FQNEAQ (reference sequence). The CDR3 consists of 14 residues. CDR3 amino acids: CASSFGQDNEKLFF. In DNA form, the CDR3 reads TGTGCCAGCAGCTTTGGGCAGGATAATGAAAAACTGTTTTTT. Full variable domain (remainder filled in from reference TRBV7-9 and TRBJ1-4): DTGVSQNPRHKITKRGQNVTFRCDPISEHNRLYWYRQTLGQGPEFLTYFQNEAQLEKSRLLSDRFSAERPKGSFSTLEIQRTEQGDSAMYLCASSFGQDNEKLFFGSGTQLSVL.

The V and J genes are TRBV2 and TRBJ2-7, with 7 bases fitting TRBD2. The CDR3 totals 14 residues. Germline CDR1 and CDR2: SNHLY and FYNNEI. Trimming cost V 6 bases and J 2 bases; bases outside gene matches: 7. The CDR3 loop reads CASRIRGGTYEQYF. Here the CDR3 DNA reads TGTGCCAGCAGAATCCGCGGGGGAACCTACGAGCAGTACTTC.

CDR3 sequence (DNA): TGTGCCAGCACCAAGGGTAGTCCGGGGGAGCTGTTTTTT. It is translated as CASTKGSPGELFF. This chain links TRBV6-5 with TRBJ2-2; D is uncertain. V was trimmed by 7 bases and J by 8 bases, leaving 14 bases between them. The CDR3 runs 13 residues. The germline CDR1 and CDR2 sequences are MNHEY and SVGAGI.

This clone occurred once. The CDR3 is CASREPGSTGTGELFF. The CDR3 DNA follows: TGTGCCAGCAGAGAACCCGGGAGTACGGGCACCGGGGAGCTGTTTTTT. This rearrangement joins TRBV25-1 to TRBJ2-2; D might be TRBD2 (6 bases). Trimming removed 6 bases at V and 4 bases at J, with 18 bases between. The germline gives CDR1 MGHDK, CDR2 SYGVNS. The CDR3 loop spans 16 amino acids.

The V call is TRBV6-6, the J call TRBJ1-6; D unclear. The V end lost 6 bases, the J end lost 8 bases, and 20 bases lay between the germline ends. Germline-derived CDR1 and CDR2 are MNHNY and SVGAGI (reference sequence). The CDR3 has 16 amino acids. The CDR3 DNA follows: TGTGCCAGCAGCCTGAACGGACCGGAGAGGTATTCACCCCTCCACTTT. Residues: CASSLNGPERYSPLHF.

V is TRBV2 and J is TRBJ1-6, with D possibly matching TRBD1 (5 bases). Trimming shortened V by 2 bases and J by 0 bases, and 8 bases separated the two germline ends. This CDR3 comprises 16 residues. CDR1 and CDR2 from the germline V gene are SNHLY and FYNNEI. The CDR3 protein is CASSEWGSSYNSPLHF. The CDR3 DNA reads TGTGCCAGCAGTGAATGGGGCAGCTCCTATAATTCACCCCTCCACTTT.

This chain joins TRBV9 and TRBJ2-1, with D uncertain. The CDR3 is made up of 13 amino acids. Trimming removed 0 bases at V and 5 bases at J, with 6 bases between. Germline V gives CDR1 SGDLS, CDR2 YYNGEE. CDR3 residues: CASSVDIHNEQFF. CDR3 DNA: TGTGCCAGCAGCGTAGACATCCACAATGAGCAGTTCTTC.

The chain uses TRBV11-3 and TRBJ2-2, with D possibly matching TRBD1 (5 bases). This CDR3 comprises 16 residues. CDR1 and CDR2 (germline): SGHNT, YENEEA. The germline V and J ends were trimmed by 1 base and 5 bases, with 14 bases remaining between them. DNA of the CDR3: TGTGCCAGCAGCTTAGGGGTCCAGGGTCGGACCGGGGAGCTGTTTTTT. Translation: CASSLGVQGRTGELFF.

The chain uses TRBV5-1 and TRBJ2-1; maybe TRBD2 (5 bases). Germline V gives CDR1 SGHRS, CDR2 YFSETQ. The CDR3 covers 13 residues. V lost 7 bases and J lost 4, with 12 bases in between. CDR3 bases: TGCGCCAGCGGCGTTTCGGGGTACAATGAGCAGTTCTTC. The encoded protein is CASGVSGYNEQFF.

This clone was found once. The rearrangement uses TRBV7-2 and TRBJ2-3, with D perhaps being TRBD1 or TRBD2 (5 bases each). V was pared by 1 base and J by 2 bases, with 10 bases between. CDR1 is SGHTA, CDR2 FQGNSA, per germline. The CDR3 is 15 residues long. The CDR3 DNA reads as TGTGCCAGCAGCTTAGAATGGGGGAACACAGATACGCAGTATTTT. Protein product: CASSLEWGNTDTQYF.

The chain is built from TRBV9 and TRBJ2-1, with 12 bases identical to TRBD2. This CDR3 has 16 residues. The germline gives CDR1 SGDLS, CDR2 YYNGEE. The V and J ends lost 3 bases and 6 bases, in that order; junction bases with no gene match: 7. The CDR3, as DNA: TGTGCCAGCAGCGAGGACGGACTAGCGGGAAGCAATGAGCAGTTCTTC. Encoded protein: CASSEDGLAGSNEQFF.

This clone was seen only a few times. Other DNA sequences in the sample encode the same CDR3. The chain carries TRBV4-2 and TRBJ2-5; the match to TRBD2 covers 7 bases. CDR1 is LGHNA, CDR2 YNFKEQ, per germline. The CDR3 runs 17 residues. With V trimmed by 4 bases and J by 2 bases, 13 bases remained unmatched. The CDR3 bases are TGTGCCAGCAGCCCCGAAGGTCTGGCTAGCGGACAAGAGACCCAGTACTTC. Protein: CASSPEGLASGQETQYF.

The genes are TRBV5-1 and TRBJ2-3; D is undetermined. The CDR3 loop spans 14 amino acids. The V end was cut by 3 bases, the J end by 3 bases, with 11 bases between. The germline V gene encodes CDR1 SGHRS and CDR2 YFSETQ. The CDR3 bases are TGCGCCAGCAGCTCGCCCAGCACGACAGATACGCAGTATTTT. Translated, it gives CASSSPSTTDTQYF.

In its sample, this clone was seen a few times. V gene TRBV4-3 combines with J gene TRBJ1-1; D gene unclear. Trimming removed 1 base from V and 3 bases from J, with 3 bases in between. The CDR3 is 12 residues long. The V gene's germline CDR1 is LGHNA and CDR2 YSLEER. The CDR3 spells CASSQGDTEAFF. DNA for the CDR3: TGCGCCAGCAGCCAAGGGGACACTGAAGCTTTCTTT.

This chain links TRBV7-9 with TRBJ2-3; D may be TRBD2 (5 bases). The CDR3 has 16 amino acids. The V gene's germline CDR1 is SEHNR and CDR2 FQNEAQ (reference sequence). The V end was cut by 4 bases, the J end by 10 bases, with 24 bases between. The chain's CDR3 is CASSSSRTPTRLSQYF. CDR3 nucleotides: TGTGCCAGCAGCTCCTCTCGTACCCCCACTAGGTTGTCGCAGTATTTT.